These T cell receptor beta chains were read from a single sample in a study of vaccination effects on CD4 cells after COVID-19. Their antigens are not known. Profiling relied on immunoSEQ multiplex PCR, and the TCRdb table lists in-frame clones only, not all of them. The sample carries around 62,000 clones, just under 75% recorded once. The material sequenced was CD4+ T cells from PBMCs cultured without peptide, taken after COVID-19 vaccination. Receptor source: a human donor who received a COVID-19 vaccine. Both conserved end residues are part of each CDR3. The D gene is left open where the match is weak. Clone sizes are given selectively: once, few, many, or a class where the clone is expanded.

>.|.|TRBV4-2|TRBJ1-2
CASSQPDRTRYGYTF
TGTGCCAGCAGCCAACCTGACAGGACCCGCTATGGCTACACCTTC
>.|.|TRBV5-1|TRBJ1-2
CASSYTTAYDGYTF
TGCGCCAGCAGCTATACCACAGCGTACGATGGCTACACCTTC
>TRBD1|.|TRBV14|TRBJ1-1
CASSQVIQGARTEAFF
TGTGCCAGCAGCCAAGTGATACAGGGGGCAAGGACTGAAGCTTTCTTT
>.|.|TRBV15|TRBJ1-3
CATSRGRDGGSGNTIYF
TGTGCCACCAGCAGAGGTCGGGACGGCGGCTCTGGAAACACCATATATTTT
>TRBD1|.|TRBV7-8|TRBJ2-1
CASSFNRGNEQFF
TGTGCCAGCAGCTTTAACAGGGGAAATGAGCAGTTCTTC
>.|.|TRBV19|TRBJ2-5
CASSIRGSQETQYF
TGTGCCAGTAGTATCAGGGGATCCCAAGAGACCCAGTACTTC
>.|.|TRBV28|TRBJ2-5
CASSLQGGEKETQYF
TGTGCCAGCAGTTTACAAGGGGGGGAAAAAGAGACCCAGTACTTC
>TRBD1|.|TRBV2|TRBJ1-2
CASSWGQGAGYGYTF
TGTGCCAGCAGTTGGGGACAGGGGGCCGGCTATGGCTACACCTTC
>TRBD2|.|TRBV29-1|TRBJ2-1
CSVQTSGNRLTYNEQFF
TGCAGCGTGCAGACTAGCGGGAACCGTTTGACCTACAATGAGCAGTTCTTC
>TRBD2|.|TRBV5-1|TRBJ2-5
CASSEGLAGVQETQYF
TGCGCCAGCAGCGAAGGACTAGCGGGGGTTCAAGAGACCCAGTACTTC
>.|.|TRBV6-4|TRBJ2-1
CAGTRVVNEQFF
TGTGCCGGAACGAGGGTGGTAAATGAGCAGTTCTTC
>.|once|TRBV30|TRBJ1-5
CAWSVQLGGLQHF
TGTGCCTGGAGTGTACAGTTGGGAGGACTCCAGCATTTT
>TRBD1|once|TRBV27|TRBJ2-5
CASSRGTGRAQETQYF
TGTGCCAGCAGCAGGGGGACAGGGAGGGCCCAAGAGACCCAGTACTTC
>.|.|TRBV30|TRBJ1-1
CAWSRGVNTEAFF
TGTGCCTGGAGTCGAGGGGTGAACACTGAAGCTTTCTTT
>TRBD1|.|TRBV28|TRBJ2-2
CASSSLGRGLAGELFF
TGTGCCAGCAGTTCCCTGGGCAGGGGGCTCGCCGGGGAGCTGTTTTTT
>TRBD1|.|TRBV28|TRBJ2-3
CASRAGTGTDTQYF
TGTGCCAGCAGGGCCGGGACAGGGACAGATACGCAGTATTTT
>.|.|TRBV6-5|TRBJ1-5
CASSYTEGEPQHF
TGTGCCAGCAGTTACACGGAGGGGGAGCCCCAGCATTTT
>TRBD1|.|TRBV29-1|TRBJ2-5
CSVSNRGQETQYF
TGCAGCGTGTCCAACAGGGGCCAAGAGACCCAGTACTTC
>.|.|TRBV2|TRBJ1-5
CASSGPRQPQHF
TGTGCCAGCAGTGGCCCCCGGCAGCCCCAGCATTTT
>.|.|TRBV10-3|TRBJ2-1
CAISGRTSGWDEQFF
TGTGCCATCAGTGGTCGGACCAGTGGCTGGGATGAGCAGTTCTTC
>.|.|TRBV18|TRBJ1-5
CASSPGGGGQPQHF
TGTGCCAGCTCACCTGGCGGGGGGGGTCAGCCCCAGCATTTT
>.|.|TRBV14|TRBJ2-3
CASSQQFGPTDTQYF
TGTGCCAGCAGCCAGCAGTTCGGGCCCACAGATACGCAGTATTTT
>.|.|TRBV2|TRBJ1-5
CASREARAQHF
TGTGCCAGCAGGGAAGCACGGGCCCAGCATTTT
>TRBD1|.|TRBV10-3|TRBJ2-3
CAISEGQGRSTDTQYF
TGTGCCATCAGTGAGGGACAGGGGAGGAGTACAGATACGCAGTATTTT
>TRBD2|.|TRBV15|TRBJ2-1
CATSRGLAGATYNEQFF
TGTGCCACCAGCAGAGGACTAGCGGGGGCCACCTACAATGAGCAGTTCTTC
>TRBD1|.|TRBV10-3|TRBJ2-5
CAISEAGGKTQYF
TGTGCCATCAGTGAGGCAGGGGGAAAGACCCAGTACTTC
>TRBD1|.|TRBV19|TRBJ1-5
CASSLQGVGQPQHF
TGTGCCAGTAGTCTCCAGGGGGTAGGTCAGCCCCAGCATTTT
>TRBD2|.|TRBV6-5|TRBJ2-5
CASRLAGQETQYF
TGTGCCAGCAGGCTAGCGGGGCAAGAGACCCAGTACTTC
>.|.|TRBV5-1|TRBJ1-2
CASSSEGGGYGYTF
TGCGCCAGCAGCTCAGAGGGGGGCGGCTATGGCTACACCTTC
>.|.|TRBV9|TRBJ2-3
CASSAWGPGTDTQYF
TGTGCCAGCAGCGCCTGGGGGCCAGGGACAGATACGCAGTATTTT
>.|.|TRBV7-2|TRBJ1-6
CASSLVVTLNSPLHF
TGTGCCAGCAGCTTAGTTGTCACGCTAAATTCACCCCTCCACTTT
>TRBD1|.|TRBV15|TRBJ1-2
CATSRDDTGAYGYTF
TGTGCCACCAGCAGAGATGATACAGGGGCCTATGGCTACACCTTC
>.|.|TRBV23-1|TRBJ2-5
CASSPIPRGPHETQYF
TGCGCCAGCAGTCCAATACCTCGGGGGCCCCATGAGACCCAGTACTTC